The TCR beta chain described here comes from a study of long-term antiretroviral therapy in people with HIV. Comment on this clone: The antigen is unknown.

With survey level as its setting, the immunoSEQ assay was v3.0. The method was immunoSEQ multiplex PCR; TCRdb's version includes in-frame clones alone and lacks a portion of them. Among 20,000 to 25,000 clones listed, 75% to 85% were seen once. The germline gives CDR1 LNHDA, CDR2 SQIVND (reference sequence). This CDR3 contains 14 residues. V lost 11 bases and J lost 4, with 15 bases in between. Study-wide results and limits: Although diversity increased after ART, it remained lower than in transplant donor controls. The clones with expansion before ART were dominant in the repertoire at all time points.

All donors provided no fewer than one pre-ART and no fewer than two post-ART PBMC samples. None of the participants with HIV were treated outside the United States. The receptor was derived from a woman aged 40 to 55 with HIV. The chain links TRBV19 to TRBJ2-6, with D perhaps TRBD2 (5 bases). The sequenced sample was unsorted PBMCs, obtained 0.5 years after starting antiretroviral therapy. For the CDR3, the DNA is TGTGCCTCCTCGAGGGTATTCGGGGCCAACGTCCTGACTTTC. As protein: CASSRVFGANVLTF.